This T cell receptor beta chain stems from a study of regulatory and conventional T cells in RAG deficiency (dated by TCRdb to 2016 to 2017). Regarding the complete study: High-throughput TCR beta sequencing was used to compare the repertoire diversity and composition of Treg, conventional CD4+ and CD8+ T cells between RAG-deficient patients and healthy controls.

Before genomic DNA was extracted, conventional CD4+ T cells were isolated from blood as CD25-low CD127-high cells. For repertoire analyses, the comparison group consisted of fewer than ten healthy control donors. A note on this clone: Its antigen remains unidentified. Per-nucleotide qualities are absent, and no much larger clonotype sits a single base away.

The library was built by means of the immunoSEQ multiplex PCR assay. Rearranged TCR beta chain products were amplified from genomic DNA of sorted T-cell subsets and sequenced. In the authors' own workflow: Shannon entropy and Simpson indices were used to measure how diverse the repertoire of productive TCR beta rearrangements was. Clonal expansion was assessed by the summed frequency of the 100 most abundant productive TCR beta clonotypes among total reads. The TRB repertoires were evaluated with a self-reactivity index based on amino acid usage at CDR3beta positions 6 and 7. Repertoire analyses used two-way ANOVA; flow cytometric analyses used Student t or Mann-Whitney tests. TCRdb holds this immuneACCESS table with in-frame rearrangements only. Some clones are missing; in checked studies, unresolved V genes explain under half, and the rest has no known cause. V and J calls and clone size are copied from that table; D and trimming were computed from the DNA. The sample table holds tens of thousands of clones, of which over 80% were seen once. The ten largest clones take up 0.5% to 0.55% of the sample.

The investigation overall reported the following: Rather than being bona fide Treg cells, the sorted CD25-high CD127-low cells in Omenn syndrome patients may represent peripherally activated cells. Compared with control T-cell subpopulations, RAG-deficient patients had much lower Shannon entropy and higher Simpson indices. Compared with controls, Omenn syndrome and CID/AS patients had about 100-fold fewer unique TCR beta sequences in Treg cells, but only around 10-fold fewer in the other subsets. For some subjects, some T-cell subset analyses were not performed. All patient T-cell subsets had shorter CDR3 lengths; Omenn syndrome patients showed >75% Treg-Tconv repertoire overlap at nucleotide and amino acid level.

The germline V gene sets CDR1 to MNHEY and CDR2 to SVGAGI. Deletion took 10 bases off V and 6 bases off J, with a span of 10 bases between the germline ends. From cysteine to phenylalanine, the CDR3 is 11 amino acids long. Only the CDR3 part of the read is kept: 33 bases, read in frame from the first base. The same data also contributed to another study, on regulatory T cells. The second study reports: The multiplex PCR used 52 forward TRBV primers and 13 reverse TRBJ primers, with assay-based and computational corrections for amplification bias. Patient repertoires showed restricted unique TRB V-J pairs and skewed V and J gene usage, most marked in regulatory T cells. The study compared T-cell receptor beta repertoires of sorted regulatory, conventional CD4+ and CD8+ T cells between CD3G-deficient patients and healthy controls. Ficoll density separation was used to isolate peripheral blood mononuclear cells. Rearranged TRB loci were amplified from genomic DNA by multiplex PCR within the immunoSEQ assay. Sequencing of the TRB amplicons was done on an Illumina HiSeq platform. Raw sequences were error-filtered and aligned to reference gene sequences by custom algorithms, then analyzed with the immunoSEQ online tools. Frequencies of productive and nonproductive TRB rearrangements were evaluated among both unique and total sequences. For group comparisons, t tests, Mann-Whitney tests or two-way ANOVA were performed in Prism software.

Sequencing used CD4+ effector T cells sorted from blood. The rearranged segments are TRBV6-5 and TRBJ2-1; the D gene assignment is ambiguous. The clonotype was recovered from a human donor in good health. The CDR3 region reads CATRGINEQFF. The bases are TGTGCCACCAGAGGCATCAATGAGCAGTTCTTC.